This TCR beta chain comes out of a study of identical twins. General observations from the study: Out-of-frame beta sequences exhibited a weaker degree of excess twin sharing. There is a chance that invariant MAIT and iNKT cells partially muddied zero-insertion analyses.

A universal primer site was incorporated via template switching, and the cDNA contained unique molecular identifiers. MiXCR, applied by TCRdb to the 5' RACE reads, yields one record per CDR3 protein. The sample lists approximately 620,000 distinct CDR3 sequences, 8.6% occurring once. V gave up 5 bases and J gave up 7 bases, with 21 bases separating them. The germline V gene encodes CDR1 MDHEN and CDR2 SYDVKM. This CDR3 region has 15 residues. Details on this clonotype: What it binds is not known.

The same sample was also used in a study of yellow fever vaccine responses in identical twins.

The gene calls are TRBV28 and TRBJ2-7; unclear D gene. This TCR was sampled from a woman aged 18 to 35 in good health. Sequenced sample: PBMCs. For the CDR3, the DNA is TGTGCCAGCAGTCCCACGGACCTCCTCCTCGTTGAGCAGTACTTC. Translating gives CASSPTDLLLVEQYF.